These 13 T cell receptor beta chains were sequenced from one sample in a study of cytomegalovirus exposure and HLA in healthy donors. Profiled with immunoSEQ multiplex PCR; TCRdb holds only in-frame clones, not every one. Among about 180,000 clones listed, about 85% were seen once. Sequenced sample: PBMCs. All receptors derive from a young man in good health and CMV-seropositive.

V gene TRBV10-3 combines with J gene TRBJ2-7; 10 positions agree with TRBD2. Trimming took 5 bases from V and 5 from J; bases not matched to a gene: 6. Germline CDR1 is ENHRY and CDR2 is SYGVKD. This CDR3 is built from 14 residues. The CDR3 DNA follows: TGTGCCATCAGTCAAGCGGGGGGGCCTAACGAGCAGTACTTC. Translation gives CAISQAGGPNEQYF.

The rearrangement joins TRBV30 to TRBJ2-7; 8 positions agree with TRBD1. The CDR3 sequence is 15 residues long. The junction had 13 bases not matched to a gene; V was cut back by 4 bases and J by 5 bases. The germline V gene has CDR1 GTSNPN and CDR2 SVGIG (reference sequence). In DNA, the CDR3 is TGTGCCTGGAAGGGGCAGGGGGCTGGAAGAGACGAGCAGTACTTC. Translating it yields CAWKGQGAGRDEQYF.

J is TRBJ1-2 and V is TRBV19, with D hard to call. In germline, CDR1 is LNHDA, CDR2 SQIVND (reference sequence). V was trimmed by 9 bases and J by 4 bases, leaving 15 bases between them. The CDR3 runs to 13 residues. CDR3 loop: CASNPVFGYGYTF. The CDR3 nucleotides read TGTGCCAGCAATCCCGTCTTCGGCTATGGCTACACCTTC.

V usage is TRBV6-5 and J usage is TRBJ1-2; D gene uncertain. V was cut by 0 bases and J by 0 bases, with 8 bases left in between. The CDR3 length is 15 residues. CDR1 and CDR2 (germline): MNHEY, SVGAGI. CDR3 loop: CASSYSSGSNYGYTF. The CDR3, as DNA: TGTGCCAGCAGTTACTCTTCAGGTTCTAACTATGGCTACACCTTC.

V is TRBV19 and J is TRBJ2-7, with 8 nucleotides matching TRBD1. Germline-derived CDR1 and CDR2 are LNHDA and SQIVND (reference sequence). Trimming took 3 bases from V and 1 from J; bases not matched to a gene: 8. The CDR3 contains 16 residues. CDR3 DNA: TGTGCCAGTAGTATCTCCGGGACAGGTATATCCTACGAGCAGTACTTC. It translates to CASSISGTGISYEQYF.

The V gene is TRBV6-5, the J gene TRBJ1-2; D perhaps matches TRBD1 (5 bases). CDR1 MNHEY and CDR2 SVGAGI come from the germline V gene. The CDR3 loop spans 14 amino acids. V was trimmed by 6 bases and J by 5 bases, leaving 16 bases between them. CDR3 region: CASSPGGNPYGYTF. The CDR3 DNA reads as TGTGCCAGCAGCCCCGGGGGGAACCCATATGGCTACACCTTC.

This clone was observed a few times. The chain has TRBV5-1 and TRBJ2-3; D uncertain. Per germline, CDR1 SGHRS and CDR2 YFSETQ. Trimming left V 5 bases short and J 3 bases short, with 13 bases between. This CDR3 region has 14 residues. DNA for the CDR3: TGCGCCAGCAGATATAGAGTAGAAACAGATACGCAGTATTTT. Its protein product is CASRYRVETDTQYF.

The chain links TRBV7-3 to TRBJ1-1, with 9 nucleotides matching TRBD1. The germline V gene encodes CDR1 SGHTA and CDR2 FQGTGA. With V trimmed by 3 bases and J by 5 bases, 7 bases remained unmatched. This CDR3 region has 15 residues. CDR3 loop: CASSLTGQGWTEAFF. The CDR3 bases are TGTGCCAGCAGCTTGACGGGACAGGGTTGGACTGAAGCTTTCTTT.

This clone was seen only a few times. V usage is TRBV28 and J usage is TRBJ1-2; 8 bases fit TRBD1. The CDR3 extends over 14 amino acids. V lost 1 base and J lost 6; bases outside the gene matches: 4. Germline-derived CDR1 and CDR2 are MDHEN and SYDVKM. Here the CDR3 reads CASSLLGRGHGYTF. CDR3 nucleotide sequence: TGTGCCAGCAGTTTATTGGGCAGGGGGCATGGCTACACCTTC.

This sequence joins TRBV7-8 and TRBJ2-7, with a tentative D call TRBD2 (5 bases). The CDR3 length is 13 residues. Germline V CDR1 and CDR2: SGHVS, FQNEAQ. The V gene lost 3 bases and the J gene lost 4 bases, with 10 bases spanning the gap. The CDR3 here is CASSFSVLYEQYF. The CDR3, as DNA: TGTGCCAGCAGCTTTAGCGTCTTGTACGAGCAGTACTTC.

V is TRBV4-1 and J is TRBJ2-7, with 7 bases that match TRBD1. The CDR3 sequence is 15 residues long. After removal of 4 bases from V and 2 bases from J, the junction contained 8 bases not matched to a gene. Germline values: CDR1 MGHRA, CDR2 YSYEKL. CDR3: CASSLRKQGTYEQYF. As DNA, the CDR3 is TGCGCCAGCAGCCTAAGGAAACAGGGGACCTACGAGCAGTACTTC.

A few counts support this clone. The chain links TRBV30 to TRBJ1-2; D unclear. V lost 0 bases, J lost 6 bases, and 5 bases lay in between. This CDR3 contains 11 residues. The germline V gene encodes CDR1 GTSNPN and CDR2 SVGIG (reference sequence). CDR3 protein: CAWSVDNGYTF. As DNA, the CDR3 is TGTGCCTGGAGTGTTGACAATGGCTACACCTTC.

V usage is TRBV4-1 and J usage is TRBJ2-2; perhaps TRBD2 as D (5 bases). CDR1 MGHRA and CDR2 YSYEKL come from the germline V gene. Trimming left V 4 bases short and J 6 bases short, with 21 bases between. The CDR3 covers 17 residues. The CDR3 nucleotides read TGCGCCAGCAGCCCCCTCGGGGAAACGACACGAGCCGGGGAGCTGTTTTTT. Amino acid sequence: CASSPLGETTRAGELFF.